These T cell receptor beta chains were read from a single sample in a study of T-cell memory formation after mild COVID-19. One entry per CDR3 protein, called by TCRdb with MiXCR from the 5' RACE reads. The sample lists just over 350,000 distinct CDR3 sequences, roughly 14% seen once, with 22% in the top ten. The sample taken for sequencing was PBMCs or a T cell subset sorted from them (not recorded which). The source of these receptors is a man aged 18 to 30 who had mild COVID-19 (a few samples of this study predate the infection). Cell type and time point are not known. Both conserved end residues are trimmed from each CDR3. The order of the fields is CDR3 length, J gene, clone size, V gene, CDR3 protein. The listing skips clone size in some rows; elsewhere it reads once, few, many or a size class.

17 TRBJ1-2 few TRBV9 ASSVGRSYRGRGDYGYT
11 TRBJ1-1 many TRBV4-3 ASSQDGGTEAF
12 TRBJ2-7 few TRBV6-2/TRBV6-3 ASSGTGPSYEQY
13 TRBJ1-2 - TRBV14 ASSHRRDGVYGYT
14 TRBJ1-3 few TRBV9 ASSAGGQGGGNTIY
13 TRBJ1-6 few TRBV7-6 ASSSDRVGNSPLH
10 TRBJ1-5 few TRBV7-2 ASRAGTEPQH
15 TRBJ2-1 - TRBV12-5 ASGLLAGAHSYNEQF
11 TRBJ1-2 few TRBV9 ASSEQGIYGYT
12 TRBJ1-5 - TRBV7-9 ASSSGQRNQPQH
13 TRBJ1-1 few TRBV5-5 ASSTSRDPATEAF
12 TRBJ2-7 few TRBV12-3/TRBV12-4 ASSLRTRYYEQY
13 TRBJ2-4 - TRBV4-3 ASSQAVGRIDIQY
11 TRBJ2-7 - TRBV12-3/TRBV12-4 ASSLGPDLEQY
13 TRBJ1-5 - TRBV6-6 ASSYSGDGRQPQH
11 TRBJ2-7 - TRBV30 AWSPSGGYEQY
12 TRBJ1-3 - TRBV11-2 ASSSPTAGNTIY
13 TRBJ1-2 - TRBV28 ASSSISAVGRGYT
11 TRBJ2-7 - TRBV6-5 ASSDYRTREQY
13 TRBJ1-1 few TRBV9 ASSVDIGTVTEAF
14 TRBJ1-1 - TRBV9 ASSVAAGFANTEAF
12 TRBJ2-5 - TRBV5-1 ASSKGQGAETQY
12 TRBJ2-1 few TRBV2 ASHFGTAYNEQF